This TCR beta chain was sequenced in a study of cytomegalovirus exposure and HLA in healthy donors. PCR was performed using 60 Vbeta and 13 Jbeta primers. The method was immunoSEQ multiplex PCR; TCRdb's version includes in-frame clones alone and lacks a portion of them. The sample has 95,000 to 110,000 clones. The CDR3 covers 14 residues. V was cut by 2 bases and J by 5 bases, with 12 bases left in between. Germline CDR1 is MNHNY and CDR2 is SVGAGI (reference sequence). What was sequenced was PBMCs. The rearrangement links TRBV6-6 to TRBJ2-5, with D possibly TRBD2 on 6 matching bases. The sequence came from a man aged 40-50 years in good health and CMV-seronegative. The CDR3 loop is CASSYPGDWETQYF. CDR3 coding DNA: TGTGCCAGCAGTTACCCGGGGGATTGGGAGACCCAGTACTTC.